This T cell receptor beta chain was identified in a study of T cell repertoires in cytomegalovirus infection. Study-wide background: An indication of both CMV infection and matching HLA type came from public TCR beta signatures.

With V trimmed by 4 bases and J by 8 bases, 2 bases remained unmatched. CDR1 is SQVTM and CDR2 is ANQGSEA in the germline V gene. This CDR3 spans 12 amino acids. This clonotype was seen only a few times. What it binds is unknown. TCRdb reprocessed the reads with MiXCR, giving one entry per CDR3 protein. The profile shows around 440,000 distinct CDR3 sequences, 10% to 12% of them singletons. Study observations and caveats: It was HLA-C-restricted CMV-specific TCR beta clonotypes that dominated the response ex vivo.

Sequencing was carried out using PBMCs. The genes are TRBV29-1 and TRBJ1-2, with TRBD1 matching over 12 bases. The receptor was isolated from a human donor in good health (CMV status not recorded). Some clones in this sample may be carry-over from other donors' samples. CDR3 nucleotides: TGCAGCGTTGGGGGGACAGGGGGCGGCTACACCTTC. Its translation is CSVGGTGGGYTF.